The next 23 T cell receptor beta chains were all read from a single sample in a study of T-cell reconstitution after alpha-beta-depleted transplantation in children (TCRdb year 2016). The protocol used for the library was PCR. The data were produced on an Illumina HiSeq 2500. Molecular barcoding was employed in the preparation of TCR libraries, with unique molecular identifiers being used to normalize TCRbeta repertoire quantification. The public sequencing data were trimmed at Q25 with fastp and processed into clonotypes with MiXCR by TCRdb, which kept only in-frame beta chains. Each CDR3 protein gets just one entry, which takes the most common genes and DNA from the rows behind it. Recorded for this sample are 200,000 to 250,000 distinct CDR3 sequences; 7.5% to 10% of them occurred a single time. In total, the top ten clones hold about 5.4% of the sample. Source: PBMCs from the stem cell graft donor, taken from the stem cell graft. Receptors originate from a human donor who donated a stem cell graft to a child with SCID.

This clonotype has ten or more counts. The J gene is TRBJ2-7, the V gene TRBV20-1; 10 bases are shared with TRBD2. Trimming at V came to 2 bases and at J to 2 bases, leaving 6 bases not matched to a gene. The CDR3 consists of 15 residues. Germline V gene lookup returns CDR1 DFQATT and CDR2 SNEGSKA (reference sequence). The CDR3 bases are TGCAGTGCTAGACTGGGAGCGGGGGGGGCCTACGAGCAGTACTTC. Amino acids: CSARLGAGGAYEQYF.

This clonotype showed up many times. This chain uses TRBV3-1 with TRBJ2-7; 12 nucleotides agree with TRBD2. CDR1 and CDR2 from the germline V gene are LGHDT and YNNKEL (reference sequence). The CDR3 runs 15 residues. Trimming removed 1 base from V and 2 bases from J; junction bases left unmatched: 0. For the CDR3, the DNA is TGTGCCAGCAGCCAAGGACTAGCGGGGGCCTACGAGCAGTACTTC. It specifies CASSQGLAGAYEQYF.

This clonotype was seen many times. This chain joins TRBV3-1 and TRBJ1-5; no reliable D call. CDR3 length: 13 residues. Trimming stripped 3 bases from V and 7 bases from J, with 10 bases between. Germline V gives CDR1 LGHDT, CDR2 YNNKEL (reference sequence). The CDR3 DNA reads TGTGCCAGCAGCCAGGGAAAGATCCAGCCCCAGCATTTT. Protein sequence: CASSQGKIQPQHF.

In this sample, this clonotype turned up many times. V usage is TRBV5-1 and J usage is TRBJ2-1; D may be TRBD1 or TRBD2 (6 bases each). V was cut by 0 bases and J by 15 bases, with 10 bases left in between. Germline CDR1 is SGHRS and CDR2 is YFSETQ. This CDR3 has 11 amino acids. The CDR3 protein is CASSLGGAPFF. The CDR3 coding sequence is TGCGCCAGCAGCTTGGGGGGGGCCCCGTTCTTC.

The genes are TRBV20-1 and TRBJ2-3; maybe TRBD2 (5 bases). The CDR3 totals 13 residues. Germline V gives CDR1 DFQATT, CDR2 SNEGSKA (reference sequence). CDR3 nucleotides: TGCAGGCTAGTTGAGGGCACCACAGATACGCAGTATTTT. Residues: CRLVEGTTDTQYF.

This clonotype was observed at least ten times. V and J are TRBV5-1 and TRBJ2-1; tentatively, D is TRBD1 or TRBD2 (5 bases each). This CDR3 region has 15 residues. Trimming left V 1 base short and J 2 bases short, with 10 bases between. Germline loops: CDR1 SGHRS, CDR2 YFSETQ. The CDR3 sequence: CASSLSGPTYNEQFF. For the CDR3, the DNA is TGCGCCAGCAGCTTGTCGGGGCCCACCTACAATGAGCAGTTCTTC.

This clonotype was detected a few times. The V call is TRBV20-1, the J call TRBJ2-5; D unclear. In germline, CDR1 is DFQATT, CDR2 SNEGSKA (reference sequence). The length of the CDR3 is 11 residues. The V and J ends lost 2 bases and 2 bases respectively, with 3 bases between them. Here the CDR3 reads CSARNQETQYF. The CDR3, as DNA: TGCAGTGCTAGAAATCAAGAGACCCAGTACTTC.

The table lists this clonotype with many counts. This chain uses TRBV7-9 with TRBJ2-7, with 7 nucleotides matching TRBD1. There are 14 residues in the CDR3. Germline V CDR1 and CDR2: SEHNR, FQNEAQ (reference sequence). J lost 4 bases, V lost 5 bases, and 8 bases had no gene match. Here the CDR3 reads CASSPTGFEYEQYF. The CDR3 coding sequence is TGTGCCAGCAGCCCGACAGGGTTTGAGTACGAGCAGTACTTC.

This clonotype was detected ten times or more. V usage is TRBV20-1 and J usage is TRBJ1-1; 7 bases align to TRBD1. V shed 7 bases and J 5 bases; nucleotides not matched to a gene: 7. The germline V gene encodes CDR1 DFQATT and CDR2 SNEGSKA (reference sequence). The CDR3 spans 12 residues. CDR3 amino acids: CSERGRGTEAFF. The CDR3 nucleotides read TGCAGTGAGAGGGGGCGCGGAACTGAAGCTTTCTTT.

This clonotype was observed at least ten times. The chain uses TRBV7-2 and TRBJ1-4; D gene unclear. Trimming cost V 5 bases and J 5 bases, with 6 bases left between them. Germline CDR1 SGHTA, CDR2 FQGNSA. This CDR3 has 12 residues. In DNA form, the CDR3 reads TGTGCCAGCAGCCCGGGAAATGAAAAACTGTTTTTT. This encodes CASSPGNEKLFF.

Of note for this clonotype: One end of the junction fails to match germline, which may point to a read error. V gene TRBV9 combines with J gene TRBJ2-7; 7 nucleotides match TRBD1. The length of the CDR3 is 14 residues. Germline V gene data show CDR1 as SGDLS and CDR2 as YYNGEE. The CDR3: CVSSGRDSSYEQYF. CDR3 nucleotides: TGTGTCAGCAGCGGAAGGGACAGCTCCTACGAGCAGTACTTC. The entire variable domain, with the rest obtained from reference TRBV9 and TRBJ2-7, is as follows: DSGVTQTPKHLITATGQRVTLRCSPRSGDLSVYWYQQSLDQGLQFLIQYYNGEERAKGNILERFSAQQFPDLHSELNLSSLELGDSALYFCVSSGRDSSYEQYFGPGTRLTVT.

This clonotype was detected many times. V is TRBV5-1 and J is TRBJ1-2; the D gene is possibly TRBD1 (5 bases). The germline V gene encodes CDR1 SGHRS and CDR2 YFSETQ. V dropped 0 bases and J dropped 8 bases, with 14 bases sitting between them. This CDR3 is built from 14 residues. This CDR3 is CASSLGGQTTGYTF. The CDR3, as DNA: TGCGCCAGCAGCTTGGGGGGCCAGACTACGGGCTACACCTTC.

CDR3 loop: CASSQDKASGANTDTQYF. The CDR3 DNA reads as TGTGCCAGCAGCCAAGATAAGGCTAGCGGGGCCAACACAGATACGCAGTATTTT. This chain connects TRBV4-2 to TRBJ2-3; 9 bases are shared with TRBD2. This CDR3 is 18 amino acids long. The germline V gene has CDR1 LGHNA and CDR2 YNFKEQ. V shed 0 bases, J shed 2 bases, and the junction held 9 bases outside the gene matches.

The chain has TRBV27 and TRBJ2-1; D is possibly TRBD1 (6 bases). Looked up from germline, CDR1 is MNHEY and CDR2 is SMNVEV (reference sequence). This CDR3 contains 16 residues. V was trimmed by 1 base and J by 4 bases, leaving 14 bases between them. The CDR3 DNA is TGTGCCAGCAGTTTATGGGCGGCAGGGGAGTACAATGAGCAGTTCTTC. It is translated as CASSLWAAGEYNEQFF.

As concerns this clonotype: This may be a read error, as it is one base from a much larger clone. V is TRBV3-1 and J is TRBJ1-6; 7 bases fit TRBD1. The germline V gene has CDR1 LGHDT and CDR2 YNNKEL (reference sequence). This CDR3 is built from 15 residues. This CDR3 is CASSQDQGGNSHLHF. CDR3 nucleotide sequence: TGTGCCAGCAGCCAAGATCAGGGGGGGAATTCACACCTCCACTTT.

In its sample, this clonotype was seen many times. The CDR3 region is CSVDRGPQRAFF. DNA of the CDR3: TGCAGCGTTGACCGGGGACCGCAACGGGCTTTCTTT. The chain employs TRBV29-1 and TRBJ1-1, with D tentatively TRBD1 (5 bases). This CDR3 contains 12 residues. The germline CDR1 and CDR2 sequences are SQVTM and ANQGSEA. The V end was cut by 3 bases, the J end by 11 bases, with 16 bases between.

This clonotype was counted at least ten times. The chain combines TRBV5-1 with TRBJ1-3, with D perhaps TRBD1 (6 bases). V lost 1 base and J 3 bases, leaving 14 bases between the germline ends. The CDR3 is 16 amino acids. Per the germline V gene, CDR1 is SGHRS and CDR2 is YFSETQ. The chain's CDR3 is CASSLLSGGYGNTIYF. CDR3 nucleotide sequence: TGCGCCAGCAGCTTGCTCTCCGGGGGCTATGGAAACACCATATATTTT.

There are many counts of this clonotype. V is TRBV2 and J is TRBJ2-3; 9 nucleotides agree with TRBD2. Trimming cost V 2 bases and J 6 bases; bases outside gene matches: 6. Germline CDR1 reads SNHLY; CDR2 reads FYNNEI. CDR3 size: 15 residues. The CDR3 here is CASSESAGGRDTQYF. The CDR3 bases are TGTGCCAGCAGTGAATCCGCGGGGGGGCGCGATACGCAGTATTTT.

This chain connects TRBV3-1 to TRBJ1-2; no clear D gene. Germline-derived CDR1 and CDR2 are LGHDT and YNNKEL (reference sequence). Trimming pared 8 bases from V and 4 bases from J, leaving 11 bases between. The CDR3 covers 12 residues. CDR3 region: CASQQGRYGYTF. The DNA for the CDR3 is TGTGCCAGCCAACAAGGGCGCTATGGCTACACCTTC. The full variable domain, with the rest looked up from reference TRBV3-1 and TRBJ1-2, is DTAVSQTPKYLVTQMGNDKSIKCEQNLGHDTMYWYKQDSKKFLKIMFSYNNKELIINETVPNRFSPKSPDKAHLNLHINSLELGDSAVYFCASQQGRYGYTFGSGTRLTVV.

This clonotype was counted ten times or more. The genes are TRBV6-1 and TRBJ2-3; maybe TRBD1 (9 bases). The CDR3 contains 16 residues. From germline, CDR1 is MNHNS and CDR2 SASEGT. The ends were cut back, 7 bases at V and 3 bases at J, with 20 bases in the middle. DNA for the CDR3: TGTGCCAGCACCCGCGGGAGGACAGGGGATACAGATACGCAGTATTTT. It yields the protein CASTRGRTGDTDTQYF.

This clonotype was picked up many times. This sequence joins TRBV11-2 and TRBJ2-7, with TRBD1 as a possible D gene (6 bases). This CDR3 is built from 14 residues. Germline CDR1 SGHAT, CDR2 FQNNGV. Trimming removed 4 bases at V and 3 bases at J, with 13 bases between. The CDR3 sequence: CASSSYRANYEQYF. CDR3 coding DNA: TGTGCCAGCAGCTCGTACAGGGCGAACTACGAGCAGTACTTC. The full variable domain, completed using reference TRBV11-2 and TRBJ2-7, is EAGVAQSPRYKIIEKRQSVAFWCNPISGHATLYWYQQILGQGPKLLIQFQNNGVVDDSQLPKDRFSAERLKGVDSTLKIQPAKLEDSAVYLCASSSYRANYEQYFGPGTRLTVT.

This clonotype has ten or more counts. The CDR3 DNA sequence: TGTGCCAGCAGTGACCCGGGGAGCATTAACAATCAGCCCCAGCATTTT. Translation: CASSDPGSINNQPQHF. The rearrangement joins TRBV2 to TRBJ1-5, with D unresolved. Trimming took 3 bases from V and 3 from J, leaving 15 bases between them. CDR1 and CDR2 (germline): SNHLY, FYNNEI. The CDR3 sequence is 16 residues long.

This clonotype was counted at least ten times. The gene calls are TRBV28 and TRBJ1-5; D ambiguous. Germline-derived CDR1 and CDR2 are MDHEN and SYDVKM. The length of the CDR3 is 13 residues. The germline V and J ends were trimmed by 7 bases and 3 bases, with 10 bases remaining between them. The CDR3 region is CASNRQVNQPQHF. CDR3 in DNA: TGTGCCAGCAACAGACAAGTCAATCAGCCCCAGCATTTT. Complete variable domain (other parts from reference TRBV28 and TRBJ1-5): DVKVTQSSRYLVKRTGEKVFLECVQDMDHENMFWYRQDPGLGLRLIYFSYDVKMKEKGDIPEGYSVSREKKERFSLILESASTNQTSMYLCASNRQVNQPQHFGDGTRLSIL.